A selection of T cell receptor beta chains follows, all from one sample in a study of blood T cell repertoires in COVID-19. TCRdb keeps only in-frame clones here, not all; method: immunoSEQ multiplex PCR. The profile shows tens of thousands of clones, more than 75% of them singletons. Sequenced: peripheral blood. The origin of the receptors is a human donor in a cohort sampled during active COVID-19. The conserved cysteine and the conserved F or W are not part of the CDR3 here.

V gene	J gene	CDR3 protein
TRBV11-2	TRBJ2-1	ASRSPPSGSRGEQF
TRBV6-2/TRBV6-3	TRBJ2-7	ASSPPSAQGAYEQY
TRBV6-4	TRBJ2-3	ASSASGQGILAGGYTDTQY
TRBV29-1	TRBJ2-7	SAYLTRTYEQY
TRBV28	TRBJ1-5	ASSTSQGAGQPQH
TRBV7-9	TRBJ2-3	ASSWDSRLPDTQY
TRBV11-2	TRBJ2-3	ASSLTSDAQY
TRBV19	TRBJ2-2	ASSIDMPGGELF
TRBV27	TRBJ2-7	ASSTSRGLREQY
TRBV4-2	TRBJ2-5	ASSQDPRAGVEETQY
TRBV9	TRBJ1-3	ASSDDRPGNTIY
TRBV9	TRBJ2-3	ASSVAPQGTGASTDTQY
TRBV5-6	TRBJ2-6	ASSLYRSGANVLT
TRBV7-9	TRBJ1-2	ASSLAQRVRDYGYT
TRBV19	TRBJ2-1	ASSKRESSYNEQF
TRBV7-3	TRBJ2-1	ASSLNALAGVNEQF